This T cell receptor (beta chain) was sequenced for a study of cytomegalovirus exposure and HLA in healthy donors. Notes on the study in general: In terms of immune exposure information, only CMV serostatus was available.

PCR employed 60 Vbeta and 13 Jbeta primers. The method was immunoSEQ multiplex PCR; TCRdb's version includes in-frame clones alone and lacks a portion of them. The sample is made up of about 54,000 clones, and the top ten hold around 6.5% of it. The CDR3 extends over 15 amino acids. Germline loops: CDR1 LNHNV, CDR2 YYDKDF (reference sequence). V shed 0 bases and J shed 11 bases, with 17 bases lying between them. Notes on this clone: Its antigen is not identified.

Input material: PBMCs. The receptor's source is a woman aged 40 to 50 in good health and CMV-seronegative. This chain connects TRBV15 to TRBJ1-5, with D perhaps matching TRBD1 (6 bases). The CDR3 sequence: CATSRDRDTVISQHF. In nucleotides, the CDR3 is TGTGCCACCAGCAGAGACCGGGACACCGTTATCTCCCAGCATTTT.